These 8 T cell receptor beta chains originate from one sample sequenced in a study of PD-1 blockade in mismatch repair-deficient tumors. Sequencing was performed with immunoSEQ multiplex PCR; in TCRdb, only in-frame clones are kept and a portion is missing. The sample lists about 9,100 clones, 75% to 90% occurring once. Sequencing was performed on PBMCs, taken 46 weeks after starting pembrolizumab. All receptors derive from an adult with mismatch repair-deficient cancer.

The CDR3 sequence is CASSPGLAGGTQYF. The CDR3 DNA follows: TGCGCCAGCAGCCCGGGACTAGCGGGAGGTACGCAGTATTTT. The V and J genes are TRBV4-1 and TRBJ2-3; 15 nucleotides agree with TRBD2. Germline CDR1 reads MGHRA; CDR2 reads YSYEKL. After removal of 4 bases from V and 8 bases from J, the junction contained 1 base not matched to a gene. CDR3 size: 14 residues.

The chain uses TRBV25-1 and TRBJ2-3; 15 bases agree with TRBD2. The CDR3 totals 17 residues. V was pared by 4 bases and J by 5 bases, with 7 bases of the junction left unmatched. Germline CDR1 and CDR2: MGHDK and SYGVNS. The CDR3 reads CASSAWTSGRAQDTQYF. In DNA form, the CDR3 reads TGTGCCAGCAGTGCGTGGACTAGCGGGAGGGCCCAAGATACGCAGTATTTT. The whole variable domain, remainder taken from reference TRBV25-1 and TRBJ2-3, is EADIYQTPRYLVIGTGKKITLECSQTMGHDKMYWYQQDPGMELHLIHYSYGVNSTEKGDLSSESTVSRIRTEHFPLTLESARPSHTSQYLCASSAWTSGRAQDTQYFGPGTRLTVL.

The chain couples TRBV7-6 to TRBJ2-3; weak D call: TRBD1 (6 bases). This CDR3 has 14 amino acids. The germline gives CDR1 SGHVS, CDR2 FNYEAQ. Trimming shortened V by 1 base and J by 6 bases, and 11 bases separated the two germline ends. The CDR3 is CASSLVQGPDTQYF. In DNA, the CDR3 is TGTGCCAGCAGCTTAGTACAGGGACCTGATACGCAGTATTTT.

The rearrangement joins TRBV5-4 to TRBJ2-3; 11 nucleotides align to TRBD2. Trimming cost V 4 bases and J 0 bases; bases outside gene matches: 4. The CDR3 is 16 residues long. The germline CDR1 and CDR2 sequences are SGHNT and YYREEE (reference sequence). In nucleotides, the CDR3 is TGTGCCAGCAGCACCCGGACTAGCGGGAGCACAGATACGCAGTATTTT. Its protein is CASSTRTSGSTDTQYF.

This chain connects TRBV28 to TRBJ2-7, with 14 bases aligning to TRBD2. The length of the CDR3 is 18 residues. Germline loops: CDR1 MDHEN, CDR2 SYDVKM. The V segment lost 4 bases and the J segment 3 bases; nucleotides outside the gene matches: 11. CDR3 protein: CASSSMPRLAGGDYEQYF. The CDR3 DNA is TGTGCCAGCAGTTCAATGCCCCGACTAGCGGGAGGGGACTACGAGCAGTACTTC.

The chain couples TRBV28 to TRBJ1-5; weak D call: TRBD1 (5 bases). V was cut by 3 bases and J by 5 bases, with 20 bases left in between. Per the germline V gene, CDR1 is MDHEN and CDR2 is SYDVKM. This CDR3 spans 17 amino acids. The DNA for the CDR3 is TGTGCCAGCAGTTTCTCTCTCGCTTACAGGAAGGATCAGCCCCAGCATTTT. Protein product: CASSFSLAYRKDQPQHF.

The chain employs TRBV5-6 and TRBJ2-7; 8 bases agree with TRBD2. Germline V CDR1 and CDR2: SGHDT, YYEEEE. The trim removed 4 bases at V and 3 bases at J, leaving 3 bases unmatched. This CDR3 region has 13 residues. The CDR3 loop reads CASSPAGGYEQYF. CDR3 nucleotide sequence: TGTGCCAGCAGCCCCGCGGGAGGCTACGAGCAGTACTTC.

The chain uses TRBV18 and TRBJ2-7; D might be TRBD2 (5 bases). Germline-derived CDR1 and CDR2 are KGHSH and LQKENI. The ends were cut back, 0 bases at V and 3 bases at J, with 9 bases in the middle. The CDR3 runs to 14 residues. The CDR3 loop is CASSPPHGIYEQYF. CDR3 nucleotide sequence: TGTGCCAGCTCACCACCGCACGGGATCTACGAGCAGTACTTC.